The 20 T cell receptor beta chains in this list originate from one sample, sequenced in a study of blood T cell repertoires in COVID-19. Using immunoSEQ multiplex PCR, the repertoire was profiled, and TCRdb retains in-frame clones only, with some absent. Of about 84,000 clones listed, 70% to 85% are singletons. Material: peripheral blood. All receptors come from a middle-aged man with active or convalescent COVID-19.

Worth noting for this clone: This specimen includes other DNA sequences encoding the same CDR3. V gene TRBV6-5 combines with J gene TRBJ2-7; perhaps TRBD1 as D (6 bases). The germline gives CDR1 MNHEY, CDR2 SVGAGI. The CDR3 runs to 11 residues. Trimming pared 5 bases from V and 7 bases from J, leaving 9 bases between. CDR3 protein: CASSTGREQYF. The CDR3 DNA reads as TGTGCCAGCAGTACAGGGCGGGAGCAGTACTTC.

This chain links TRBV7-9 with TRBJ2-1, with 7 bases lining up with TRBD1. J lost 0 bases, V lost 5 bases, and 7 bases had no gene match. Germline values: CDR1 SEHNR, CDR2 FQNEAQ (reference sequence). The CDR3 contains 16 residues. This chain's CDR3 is CASSPAQGVSYNEQFF. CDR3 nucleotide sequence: TGTGCCAGCAGCCCTGCCCAGGGGGTCTCCTACAATGAGCAGTTCTTC.

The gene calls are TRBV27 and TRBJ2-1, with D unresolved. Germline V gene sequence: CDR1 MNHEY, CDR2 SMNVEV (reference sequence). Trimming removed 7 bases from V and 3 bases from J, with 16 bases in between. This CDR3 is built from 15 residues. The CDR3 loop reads CASTRFSLLYNEQFF. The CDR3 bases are TGTGCCAGCACCCGATTTAGTCTACTCTACAATGAGCAGTTCTTC.

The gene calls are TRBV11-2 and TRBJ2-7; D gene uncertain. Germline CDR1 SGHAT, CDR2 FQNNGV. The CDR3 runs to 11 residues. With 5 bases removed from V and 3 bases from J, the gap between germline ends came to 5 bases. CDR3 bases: TGTGCCAGCAGCCCACTCTACGAGCAGTACTTC. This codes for CASSPLYEQYF.

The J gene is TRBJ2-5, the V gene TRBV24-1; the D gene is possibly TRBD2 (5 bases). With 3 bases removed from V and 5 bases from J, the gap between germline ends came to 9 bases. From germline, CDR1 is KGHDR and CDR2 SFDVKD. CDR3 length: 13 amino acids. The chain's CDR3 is CATSDRQRETQYF. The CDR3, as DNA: TGTGCCACCAGTGATCGCCAGCGGGAGACCCAGTACTTC.

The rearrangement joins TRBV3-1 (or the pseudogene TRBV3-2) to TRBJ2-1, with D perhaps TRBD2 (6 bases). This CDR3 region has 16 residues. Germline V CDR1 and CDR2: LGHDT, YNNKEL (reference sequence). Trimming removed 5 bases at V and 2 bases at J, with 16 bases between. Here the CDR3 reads CASSRGWGLTYNEQFF. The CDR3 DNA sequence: TGTGCCAGCAGCAGAGGGTGGGGACTCACCTACAATGAGCAGTTCTTC.

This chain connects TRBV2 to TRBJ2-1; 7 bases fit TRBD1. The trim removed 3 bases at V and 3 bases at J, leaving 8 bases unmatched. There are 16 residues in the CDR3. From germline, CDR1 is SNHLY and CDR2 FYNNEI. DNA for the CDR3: TGTGCCAGCAGTGACTTAGGGACAGAGGACTACAATGAGCAGTTCTTC. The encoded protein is CASSDLGTEDYNEQFF. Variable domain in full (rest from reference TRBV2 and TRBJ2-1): EPEVTQTPSHQVTQMGQEVILRCVPISNHLYFYWYRQILGQKVEFLVSFYNNEISEKSEIFDDQFSVERPDGSNFTLKIRSTKLEDSAMYFCASSDLGTEDYNEQFFGPGTRLTVL.

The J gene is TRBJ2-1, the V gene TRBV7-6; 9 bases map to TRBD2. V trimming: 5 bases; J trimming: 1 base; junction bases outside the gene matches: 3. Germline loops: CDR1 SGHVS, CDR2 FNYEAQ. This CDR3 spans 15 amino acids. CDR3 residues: CASSPAGGSYNEQFF. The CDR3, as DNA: TGTGCCAGCAGCCCAGCGGGGGGTTCCTACAATGAGCAGTTCTTC.

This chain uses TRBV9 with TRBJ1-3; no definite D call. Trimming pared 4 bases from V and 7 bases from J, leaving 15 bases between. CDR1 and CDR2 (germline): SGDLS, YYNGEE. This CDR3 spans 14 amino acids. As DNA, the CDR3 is TGTGCCAGCAGCCCCGGAGGGCTCGGGAACACCATATATTTT. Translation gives CASSPGGLGNTIYF.

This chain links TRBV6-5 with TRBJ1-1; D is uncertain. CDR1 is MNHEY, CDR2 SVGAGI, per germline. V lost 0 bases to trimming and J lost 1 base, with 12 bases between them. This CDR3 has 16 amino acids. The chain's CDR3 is CASSYSGVLKNTEAFF. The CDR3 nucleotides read TGTGCCAGCAGTTACTCGGGCGTTTTAAAGAACACTGAAGCTTTCTTT.

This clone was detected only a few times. CDR3: CASSKGNQPQHF. In nucleotides, the CDR3 is TGTGCCAGCAGCAAGGGGAATCAGCCCCAGCATTTT. The chain carries TRBV7-9 and TRBJ1-5; D perhaps matches TRBD1 (5 bases). The CDR3 is 12 amino acids. CDR1 SEHNR and CDR2 FQNEAQ come from the germline V gene (reference sequence). Between the trimmed V and J ends, which lost 5 bases and 4 bases, there was a span of 6 bases.

As DNA, the CDR3 is TGTGCCAGCACCGCGGGGCTAGCGGGCCACACAGATACGCAGTATTTT. Translation: CASTAGLAGHTDTQYF. The J gene is TRBJ2-3, the V gene TRBV2; 8 bases agree with TRBD2. The V and J ends lost 7 bases and 2 bases, in that order; junction bases with no gene match: 11. CDR1 and CDR2 from the germline V gene are SNHLY and FYNNEI. CDR3 length: 16 residues.

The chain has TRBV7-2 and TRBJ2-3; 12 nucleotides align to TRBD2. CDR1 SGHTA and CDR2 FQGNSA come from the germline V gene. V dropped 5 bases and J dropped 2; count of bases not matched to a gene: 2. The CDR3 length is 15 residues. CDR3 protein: CASSGLAGPTDTQYF. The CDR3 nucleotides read TGTGCCAGCAGCGGACTAGCGGGGCCCACAGATACGCAGTATTTT.

CDR3 loop: CASSKQTGVETF. Written as DNA, the CDR3 is TGTGCCAGCAGCAAACAGACCGGCGTCGAGACCTTC. The gene calls are TRBV9 and TRBJ1-2; D is uncertain. The CDR3 spans 12 residues. Per the germline V gene, CDR1 is SGDLS and CDR2 is YYNGEE. Between the trimmed V and J ends, which lost 4 bases and 14 bases, there was a span of 18 bases.

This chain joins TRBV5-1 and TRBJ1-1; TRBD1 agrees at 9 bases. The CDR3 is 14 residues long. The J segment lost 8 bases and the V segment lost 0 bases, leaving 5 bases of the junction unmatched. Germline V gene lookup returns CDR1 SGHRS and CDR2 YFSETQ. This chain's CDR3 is CASSLGGQGAEAFF. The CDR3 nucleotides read TGCGCCAGCAGCTTGGGGGGACAGGGCGCGGAAGCTTTCTTT.

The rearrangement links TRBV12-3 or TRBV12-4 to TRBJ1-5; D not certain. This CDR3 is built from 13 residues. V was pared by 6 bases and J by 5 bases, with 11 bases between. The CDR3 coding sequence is TGTGCCAGCAGCTATCAATCGGATCAGCCCCAGCATTTT. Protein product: CASSYQSDQPQHF.

The CDR3 protein is CASSFGRGETQYF. CDR3 DNA sequence: TGTGCCAGCAGCTTCGGCAGGGGTGAGACCCAGTACTTC. J is TRBJ2-5 and V is TRBV5-6, with D possibly matching TRBD1 (6 bases). The CDR3 sequence is 13 residues long. V shed 2 bases and J shed 5 bases, with 10 bases lying between them. The germline V gene has CDR1 SGHDT and CDR2 YYEEEE.

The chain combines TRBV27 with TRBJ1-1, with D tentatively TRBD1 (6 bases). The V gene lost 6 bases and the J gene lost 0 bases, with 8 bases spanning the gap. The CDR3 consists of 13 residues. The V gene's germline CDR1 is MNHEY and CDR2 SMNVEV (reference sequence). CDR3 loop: CASRQGMNTEAFF. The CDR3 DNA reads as TGTGCCAGCAGACAGGGCATGAACACTGAAGCTTTCTTT.

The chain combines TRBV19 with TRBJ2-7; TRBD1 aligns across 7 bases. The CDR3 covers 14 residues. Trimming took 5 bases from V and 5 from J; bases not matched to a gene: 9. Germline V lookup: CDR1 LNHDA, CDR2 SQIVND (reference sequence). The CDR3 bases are TGTGCCAGTAGTTCAGACAGGGTAAGCGACGAGCAGTACTTC. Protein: CASSSDRVSDEQYF. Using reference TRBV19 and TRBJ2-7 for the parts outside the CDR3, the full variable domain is DGGITQSPKYLFRKEGQNVTLSCEQNLNHDAMYWYRQDPGQGLRLIYYSQIVNDFQKGDIAEGYSVSREKKESFPLTVTSAQKNPTAFYLCASSSDRVSDEQYFGPGTRLTVT.

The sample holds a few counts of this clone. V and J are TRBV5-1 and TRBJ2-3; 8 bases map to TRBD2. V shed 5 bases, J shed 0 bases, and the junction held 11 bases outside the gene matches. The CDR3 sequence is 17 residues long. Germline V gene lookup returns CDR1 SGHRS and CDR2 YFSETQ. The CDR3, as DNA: TGCGCCAGCAGATCGGGAGGGTCTACTTTTAGCACAGATACGCAGTATTTT. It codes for CASRSGGSTFSTDTQYF.